These 23 T cell receptor beta chains were all obtained from the same sample, sequenced in a study of blood T cells in healthy people across ages. Then a second PCR, running roughly 7 to 11 cycles, was carried out with a sample-barcoded 5' primer and a J-beta primer mix. Using its own MiXCR run on the 5' RACE reads, TCRdb lists one record per CDR3 protein. The sample lists some 880,000 distinct CDR3 sequences, 30% to 45% occurring once. The source material was blood. The receptors were sampled from a man between 18 and 35 years old in good health.

The CDR3, as DNA: TGTGCCAGCAGCCGGGAGATGTTAGTCGACGAGACCCAGTACTTC. This codes for CASSREMLVDETQYF. The gene calls are TRBV4-2 and TRBJ2-5, with a weak D call TRBD2 (5 bases). Looked up from germline, CDR1 is LGHNA and CDR2 is YNFKEQ. V was clipped by 4 bases and J by 5 bases, with 17 bases between them. The CDR3 extends over 15 amino acids.

The table lists this clonotype with a few counts. The V call is TRBV6-2 or TRBV6-3, the J call TRBJ1-2; D not resolved. Trimming left V 4 bases short and J 5 bases short, with 11 bases between. Germline V gene lookup returns CDR1 MNHEY and CDR2 SVGEGT. The CDR3 contains 13 residues. The CDR3: CASSSRGLYGYTF. CDR3 in DNA: TGTGCCAGCAGTTCCCGCGGTCTATATGGCTACACCTTC.

For this clonotype: This sequence may be a read error, since a much larger clone differs from it by one base. The chain has TRBV12-3 or TRBV12-4 and TRBJ2-3, with D possibly being TRBD2 (6 bases). The CDR3 is 13 amino acids. The CDR3 sequence: CAGSLAEGRTQYF. CDR3 DNA sequence: TGTGCCGGCAGTTTAGCGGAGGGGAGGACGCAGTATTTT.

The chain uses TRBV6-2 or TRBV6-3 and TRBJ2-5, with TRBD1 identical over 9 bases. Germline V gene lookup returns CDR1 MNHEY and CDR2 SVGEGT. Germline trimming cut 5 bases from V and 6 bases from J; bases unmatched to any gene: 4. This CDR3 is 13 amino acids long. CDR3 DNA sequence: TGTGCCAGCAGTAACAGGGGGCTCAAGACCCAGTACTTC. Amino acid sequence: CASSNRGLKTQYF.

For this clonotype: Given a much more abundant clone one base away, this may be a read error. This chain uses TRBV6-2 or TRBV6-3 with TRBJ2-6; D gene unclear. The germline V gene encodes CDR1 MNHEY and CDR2 SVGEGT. The V gene lost 6 bases and the J gene lost 0 bases, with 9 bases spanning the gap. This CDR3 comprises 15 residues. The CDR3 loop is CASSLHISGANVLTF. CDR3 coding DNA: TGTGCCAGCAGCCTTCACATCTCTGGGGCCAACGTCCTGACTTTC.

The chain is built from TRBV29-1 and TRBJ2-5; D remains unclear. V was trimmed by 3 bases and J by 11 bases, leaving 16 bases between them. There are 12 residues in the CDR3. Germline values: CDR1 SQVTM, CDR2 ANQGSEA. CDR3 DNA: TGCAGCGTTGAGGCAGCCAACAATGAGCAGTACTTC. This gives the protein CSVEAANNEQYF.

A few counts support this clonotype. The chain uses TRBV4-2 and TRBJ2-7; the D gene is possibly TRBD1 (5 bases). This CDR3 is built from 15 residues. Looked up from germline, CDR1 is LGHNA and CDR2 is YNFKEQ. Trimming removed 0 bases from V and 2 bases from J, with 11 bases in between. CDR3 region: CASSQDLTEAYEQYF. For the CDR3, the DNA is TGTGCCAGCAGCCAAGACTTGACAGAAGCCTACGAGCAGTACTTC.

Only a few counts were recorded for this clonotype. The rearrangement uses TRBV7-6 and TRBJ2-7; D remains ambiguous. This CDR3 has 14 amino acids. CDR1 and CDR2 (germline): SGHVS, FNYEAQ. Trimming took 2 bases from V and 2 from J, leaving 10 bases between them. The CDR3 nucleotides are TGTGCCAGCAGCTTAAAAGCTCCAACCTACGAGCAGTACTTC. This codes for CASSLKAPTYEQYF.

This clonotype was recorded a few times. V gene TRBV20-1 combines with J gene TRBJ1-5; the D gene is possibly TRBD1 (5 bases). The CDR3 is made up of 13 amino acids. Germline V lookup: CDR1 DFQATT, CDR2 SNEGSKA (reference sequence). V was pared by 7 bases and J by 0 bases, with 10 bases between. The CDR3 spells CSVQGVSNQPQHF. Written as DNA, the CDR3 is TGCAGTGTTCAAGGGGTTAGCAATCAGCCCCAGCATTTT.

The gene calls are TRBV5-1 and TRBJ1-1; no clear D gene. CDR1 and CDR2 from the germline V gene are SGHRS and YFSETQ. V shed 5 bases and J shed 7 bases, with 18 bases lying between them. The CDR3 loop spans 14 amino acids. The CDR3, as DNA: TGCGCCAGCAGTGTGGCTGGGAGGCCCGATGAAGCTTTCTTT. This codes for CASSVAGRPDEAFF.

This clonotype was picked up a small number of times. The chain employs TRBV20-1 and TRBJ1-6; D unclear. The V end was cut by 0 bases, the J end by 3 bases, with 9 bases between. CDR1 is DFQATT and CDR2 is SNEGSKA in the germline V gene (reference sequence). The CDR3 sequence is 15 residues long. CDR3 nucleotides: TGCAGTGCTAGAGATCGACAATTCTATAATTCACCCCTCCACTTT. Residues: CSARDRQFYNSPLHF.

The chain has TRBV5-8 and TRBJ1-5; tentative D call: TRBD1 (6 bases). The CDR3 length is 16 residues. Germline CDR1 is SGHTS and CDR2 is YDEGEE. V was clipped by 1 base and J by 4 bases, with 15 bases between them. CDR3 residues: CASSLNRGQGNQPQHF. The DNA for the CDR3 is TGTGCCAGCAGCTTGAACCGGGGGCAGGGAAATCAGCCCCAGCATTTT.

The genes are TRBV10-3 and TRBJ2-4; D uncertain. The J call may not be correct, given that the DNA end is closer to TRBJ2-7. Per the germline V gene, CDR1 is ENHRY and CDR2 is SYGVKD. This CDR3 contains 13 residues. CDR3 protein: CAISELVKAEQYF. DNA for the CDR3: TGTGCCATCAGTGAGTTGGTTAAGGCCGAGCAGTACTTC.

The chain has TRBV4-3 and TRBJ1-2; perhaps TRBD1 as D (6 bases). There are 16 residues in the CDR3. The germline V gene encodes CDR1 LGHNA and CDR2 YSLEER. The V end lost 5 bases, the J end lost 8 bases, and 24 bases lay between the germline ends. CDR3 amino acids: CASSRAPRGANEGYTF. The CDR3 DNA reads TGCGCCAGCAGCAGAGCCCCACGGGGGGCTAATGAAGGCTACACCTTC.

This clonotype was found many times. The chain has TRBV6-2 or TRBV6-3 and TRBJ2-7; the D gene is possibly TRBD2 (5 bases). Between the trimmed V and J ends, which lost 6 bases and 0 bases, there was a span of 18 bases. Germline CDR1 reads MNHEY; CDR2 reads SVGEGT. The CDR3 runs to 16 residues. CDR3 sequence reads: CASSPGVELSSYEQYF. DNA of the CDR3: TGTGCCAGCAGCCCCGGGGTGGAACTGAGCTCCTACGAGCAGTACTTC.

With regard to this clonotype: This could be a read error, since a much larger clone is one nucleotide away. J is TRBJ2-1 and V is TRBV12-3 or TRBV12-4; either TRBD1 or TRBD2 may supply D (5 bases each). V was pared by 3 bases and J by 7 bases, with 13 bases between. The CDR3 is made up of 14 amino acids. This chain's CDR3 is CASSFGGTANEQFF. The CDR3 DNA reads TGTGCCAGCAGTTTCGGTGGGACCGCAAATGAGCAGTTCTTC.

The rearrangement uses TRBV30 and TRBJ2-1; 12 positions match TRBD2. Germline trimming cut 5 bases from V and 7 bases from J; bases unmatched to any gene: 0. The V gene's germline CDR1 is GTSNPN and CDR2 SVGIG (reference sequence). The CDR3 has 12 amino acids. CDR3 sequence (DNA): TGTGCCTGGGGGACTAGCGGGAATGAGCAGTTCTTC. This codes for CAWGTSGNEQFF.

The genes are TRBV25-1 and TRBJ1-2, with D possibly TRBD1 on 5 matching bases. The V gene lost 1 base and the J gene lost 2 bases, with 8 bases spanning the gap. The germline CDR1 and CDR2 sequences are MGHDK and SYGVNS. The CDR3 contains 14 residues. CDR3 sequence (DNA): TGTGCCAGCAGTGAATGGGGGGGAAACTATGGCTACACCTTC. This codes for CASSEWGGNYGYTF.

This clonotype was recorded only once. V and J are TRBV7-9 and TRBJ1-3; TRBD1 might be the D (5 bases). The CDR3 runs to 15 residues. The V gene lost 1 base and the J gene lost 2 bases, with 9 bases spanning the gap. Germline V gene sequence: CDR1 SEHNR, CDR2 FQNEAQ (reference sequence). CDR3 bases: TGTGCCAGCAGCTTAGGCGTGACAGCTGGAAACACCATATATTTT. Translating it yields CASSLGVTAGNTIYF. The complete variable domain, with remaining parts taken from reference TRBV7-9 and TRBJ1-3, reads DTGVSQNPRHKITKRGQNVTFRCDPISEHNRLYWYRQTLGQGPEFLTYFQNEAQLEKSRLLSDRFSAERPKGSFSTLEIQRTEQGDSAMYLCASSLGVTAGNTIYFGEGSWLTVV.

This clonotype has only a few counts. The chain links TRBV15 to TRBJ2-5, with 7 bases that match TRBD1. Per the germline V gene, CDR1 is LNHNV and CDR2 is YYDKDF (reference sequence). The trim removed 0 bases at V and 11 bases at J, leaving 15 bases unmatched. This CDR3 contains 16 residues. CDR3 in DNA: TGTGCCACCAGCAGAGATAAGGGCAGGGGGTTGATTGGGCAGTACTTC. Protein product: CATSRDKGRGLIGQYF. The full variable domain, completed using reference TRBV15 and TRBJ2-5, is DAMVIQNPRYQVTQFGKPVTLSCSQTLNHNVMYWYQQKSSQAPKLLFHYYDKDFNNEADTPDNFQSRRPNTSFCFLDIRSPGLGDTAMYLCATSRDKGRGLIGQYFGPGTRLLVL.

V and J are TRBV14 and TRBJ2-4; TRBD2 aligns across 7 bases. Near its end, the DNA agrees better with TRBJ2-7, so the J call may be wrong. The germline gives CDR1 SGHDN, CDR2 FVKESK. The CDR3 runs to 16 residues. The CDR3 here is CASSQVPGAGAYEQYF. The CDR3 DNA is TGTGCCAGCAGCCAAGTGCCTGGGGCGGGAGCCTACGAGCAGTACTTC.

The chain carries TRBV9 and TRBJ1-1; no clear D gene. The length of the CDR3 is 16 residues. In germline, CDR1 is SGDLS, CDR2 YYNGEE. Trimming shortened V by 2 bases and J by 0 bases, and 14 bases separated the two germline ends. CDR3 sequence: CASSVGSTVMNTEAFF. Here the CDR3 DNA reads TGTGCCAGCAGCGTCGGGTCCACTGTGATGAACACTGAAGCTTTCTTT.

With respect to this clonotype: A read error may be the cause here, since a much bigger clone is one base away. The chain carries TRBV2 and TRBJ2-5, with D possibly matching TRBD2 (5 bases). Germline CDR1 and CDR2: SNHLY and FYNNEI. The CDR3 is 14 amino acids. Between the trimmed V and J ends, which lost 2 bases and 11 bases, there was a span of 18 bases. DNA for the CDR3: TGTGCCAGCAGTGAAAGAGGGAGTTACAATGAGCAGTACTTC. Its protein is CASSERGSYNEQYF.